This paragraph covers one T cell receptor beta chain sequence. The antigen is unknown. The CDR3 runs to 13 residues. Trimming pared 3 bases from V and 2 bases from J, leaving 7 bases between. CDR1 is MGHDK and CDR2 is SYGVNS in the germline V gene. This sample is part of a study of Tregs in tolerant kidney transplant recipients. The study, taken as a whole, reports: Biological reproducibility was not directly addressed, but technical replication error appeared minimal. Tregs expanded with activated donor B cells seemed most donor-specific. Validation in larger populations is needed because few patients were studied.

Sequencing used immunoSEQ multiplex PCR; TCRdb keeps in-frame clones, though not all of them. The table includes approximately 99,000 clones, roughly 90% detected once. CD4+CD25+CD127- Tregs, CD4+CD25- non-Tregs, CD4 and CD8 cells were sorted. The chain is built from TRBV25-1 and TRBJ2-5; D gene uncertain. This TCR was recovered from a human donor who received a combined kidney and bone marrow transplant. This material consisted of CD4+ T cells from blood, taken before the transplant. This CDR3 reads CASSDSFQETQYF. In nucleotides, the CDR3 is TGTGCCAGCAGTGACTCCTTTCAAGAGACCCAGTACTTC.